Listed here are 32 T cell receptor beta chains from one sample, sequenced in a study of T cells in Graves' hyperthyroidism and ophthalmopathy. The investigators amplified TCR beta CDR3 regions from RNA transcripts. TCR CDR3 regions were first amplified by RT-PCR with HTBI primers. TCRdb reanalysed the multiplex PCR reads using MiXCR and keeps one entry per CDR3 protein. The repertoire holds about 640,000 distinct CDR3 sequences, with under 25% as singletons. Material for sequencing was blood. Every receptor here comes from a man younger than 45 with Graves' ophthalmopathy.

This clonotype was recorded only once. The V and J genes are TRBV20-1 and TRBJ1-5; TRBD1 agrees at 11 bases. CDR3 length: 19 residues. CDR1 DFQATT and CDR2 SNEGSKA come from the germline V gene (reference sequence). V shed 2 bases and J 4 bases; nucleotides not matched to a gene: 16. The CDR3 DNA follows: TGCAGTGCTAGACTACCCGGGGGACAGGGGGTGAGGATGAATCAGCCCCAGCATTTT. Its protein product is CSARLPGGQGVRMNQPQHF.

This clonotype was counted a few times. The rearrangement links TRBV5-6 to TRBJ2-2; D is unclear. Per the germline V gene, CDR1 is SGHDT and CDR2 is YYEEEE. The CDR3 is made up of 14 amino acids. Trimming stripped 3 bases from V and 2 bases from J, with 8 bases between. CDR3 coding DNA: TGTGCCAGCAGCTACGGCAGTAACACCGGGGAGCTGTTTTTT. This gives the protein CASSYGSNTGELFF.

This chain links TRBV12-3 or TRBV12-4 with TRBJ1-5; TRBD1 matches at 7 bases. This CDR3 is built from 16 residues. The V and J ends lost 0 bases and 3 bases, in that order; junction bases with no gene match: 5. The DNA for the CDR3 is TGTGCCAGCAGTTTAGCGACAGGGAGGCCCAATCAGCCCCAGCATTTT. Translation gives CASSLATGRPNQPQHF.

V usage is TRBV7-8 and J usage is TRBJ2-7, with D perhaps TRBD1 or TRBD2 (5 bases each). Per germline, CDR1 SGHVS and CDR2 FQNEAQ. V dropped 6 bases and J dropped 0 bases, with 15 bases sitting between them. The CDR3 spans 15 residues. The CDR3 protein is CASRLGTASSYEQYF. DNA for the CDR3: TGTGCCAGCAGGTTGGGGACGGCGAGCTCCTACGAGCAGTACTTC.

This clonotype was picked up many times. The J gene is TRBJ2-7, the V gene TRBV5-1, with a weak D call TRBD2 (6 bases). CDR1 is SGHRS and CDR2 is YFSETQ in the germline V gene. V lost 6 bases, J lost 1 base, and 11 bases lay in between. The CDR3 runs 13 residues. CDR3 residues: CASTSGRSYEQYF. For the CDR3, the DNA is TGCGCCAGCACCTCCGGGAGATCCTACGAGCAGTACTTC.

The gene calls are TRBV12-3 or TRBV12-4 and TRBJ2-3, with a weak D call TRBD1 (6 bases). V was trimmed by 6 bases and J by 0 bases, leaving 16 bases between them. CDR3 length equals 16 residues. CDR3 in amino acids: CASSMYRDISTDTQYF. DNA for the CDR3: TGTGCCAGCAGCATGTACCGGGACATTAGCACAGATACGCAGTATTTT.

This clonotype has a handful of counts. J is TRBJ2-7 and V is TRBV7-2, with D unclear. The CDR3 sequence is 16 residues long. The V and J ends lost 0 bases and 2 bases respectively, with 14 bases between them. The V gene's germline CDR1 is SGHTA and CDR2 FQGNSA. The chain's CDR3 is CASSLASALLTYEQYF. The CDR3 bases are TGTGCCAGCAGCTTAGCGAGCGCCCTACTGACCTACGAGCAGTACTTC.

This rearrangement joins TRBV2 to TRBJ2-3, with D tentatively TRBD1 (5 bases). V lost 5 bases, J lost 5 bases, and 11 bases lay in between. The CDR3 runs to 13 residues. In germline, CDR1 is SNHLY, CDR2 FYNNEI. The chain's CDR3 is CASSPGLGDTQYF. CDR3 sequence (DNA): TGTGCCAGCAGTCCAGGGCTCGGAGATACGCAGTATTTT.

This CDR3 reads CSVNMQGGSGELFF. In nucleotides, the CDR3 is TGCAGCGTTAACATGCAGGGGGGCAGCGGGGAGCTGTTTTTT. V is TRBV29-1 and J is TRBJ2-2; D perhaps matches TRBD1 (7 bases). The CDR3 runs to 14 residues. Per the germline V gene, CDR1 is SQVTM and CDR2 is ANQGSEA. V was clipped by 5 bases and J by 7 bases, with 17 bases between them.

This clonotype was observed many times. This sequence joins TRBV30 and TRBJ2-3, with 8 bases lining up with TRBD1. Germline loops: CDR1 GTSNPN, CDR2 SVGIG (reference sequence). Unmatched junction bases numbered 10, after V lost 4 bases and J lost 7 bases. CDR3 length: 14 residues. The CDR3 reads CAWTRAGGMYTQYF. CDR3 DNA: TGTGCCTGGACTCGGGCAGGGGGCATGTATACGCAGTATTTT.

The V and J genes are TRBV28 and TRBJ2-7; the match to TRBD2 covers 7 bases. This CDR3 is built from 15 residues. The trim removed 2 bases at V and 2 bases at J, leaving 6 bases unmatched. Germline CDR1 and CDR2: MDHEN and SYDVKM. CDR3: CASSLLASGTYEQYF. CDR3 in DNA: TGTGCCAGCAGTTTACTGGCTAGCGGTACCTACGAGCAGTACTTC.

The sample holds a few counts of this clonotype. This chain uses TRBV27 with TRBJ2-3; perhaps TRBD2 as D (5 bases). Germline V gives CDR1 MNHEY, CDR2 SMNVEV (reference sequence). The V and J ends lost 3 bases and 0 bases respectively, with 13 bases between them. The CDR3 is made up of 16 amino acids. The CDR3 nucleotides read TGTGCCAGCAGTTTTCAGAGGGTAACTAGCACAGATACGCAGTATTTT. Translating gives CASSFQRVTSTDTQYF.

This clonotype was seen only a few times. This chain uses TRBV5-1 with TRBJ2-7, with TRBD1 identical over 10 bases. The V segment lost 6 bases and the J segment 5 bases; nucleotides outside the gene matches: 8. The CDR3 loop spans 14 amino acids. CDR1 is SGHRS and CDR2 is YFSETQ in the germline V gene. CDR3 amino acids: CASNHGTGVDEQYF. DNA of the CDR3: TGCGCCAGCAACCACGGGACAGGGGTCGACGAGCAGTACTTC. Combining the CDR3 with reference TRBV5-1 and TRBJ2-7 gives the whole variable domain KAGVTQTPRYLIKTRGQQVTLSCSPISGHRSVSWYQQTPGQGLQFLFEYFSETQRNKGNFPGRFSGRQFSNSRSEMNVSTLELGDSALYLCASNHGTGVDEQYFGPGTRLTVT.

This clonotype was counted only a few times. J is TRBJ2-7 and V is TRBV20-1; D is unresolved. V gave up 3 bases and J gave up 3 bases, with 18 bases separating them. The germline V gene has CDR1 DFQATT and CDR2 SNEGSKA (reference sequence). The CDR3 totals 15 residues. Written as DNA, the CDR3 is TGCAGTGCTAGCCGAAGCCAGGAGACCCTCTACGAGCAGTACTTC. It encodes CSASRSQETLYEQYF.

The chain joins TRBV20-1 to TRBJ2-7; D is unclear. The V end lost 8 bases, the J end lost 6 bases, and 17 bases lay between the germline ends. This CDR3 spans 12 amino acids. Germline CDR1 is DFQATT and CDR2 is SNEGSKA (reference sequence). In nucleotides, the CDR3 is TGCAGTTTTAAACAAGGAAACCTCGAGCAGTACTTC. Protein sequence: CSFKQGNLEQYF.

The chain joins TRBV20-1 to TRBJ2-3, with D perhaps matching TRBD2 (5 bases). V dropped 4 bases and J dropped 1 base, with 9 bases sitting between them. Germline assignment: CDR1 DFQATT and CDR2 SNEGSKA (reference sequence). This CDR3 has 13 amino acids. DNA for the CDR3: TGCAGTGCTAATAGCGAGGGCACAGATACGCAGTATTTT. This codes for CSANSEGTDTQYF.

There are many counts of this clonotype. The chain couples TRBV5-1 to TRBJ1-1, with 9 bases identical to TRBD1. Per the germline V gene, CDR1 is SGHRS and CDR2 is YFSETQ. J was trimmed by 12 bases and V by 3 bases; bases with no gene match: 6. The CDR3 consists of 12 residues. The CDR3 DNA sequence: TGCGCCAGCAGCTACGGAACAGGGGGCACTTTCTTT. Amino acid sequence: CASSYGTGGTFF.

This clonotype was seen repeatedly, ten times or more. The DNA for the CDR3 is TGTGCCAGCAGCTTTAATATCGGTGCGGGAGGCTACGAGCAGTACTTC. Its protein product is CASSFNIGAGGYEQYF. This chain connects TRBV7-9 to TRBJ2-7, with 8 bases lining up with TRBD2. This CDR3 comprises 16 residues. Germline V gene lookup returns CDR1 SEHNR and CDR2 FQNEAQ (reference sequence). J gave up 3 bases and V 3 bases, and 10 bases lay outside the gene matches. Drawing the rest from reference TRBV7-9 and TRBJ2-7, the complete variable domain is DTGVSQNPRHKITKRGQNVTFRCDPISEHNRLYWYRQTLGQGPEFLTYFQNEAQLEKSRLLSDRFSAERPKGSFSTLEIQRTEQGDSAMYLCASSFNIGAGGYEQYFGPGTRLTVT.

On this clonotype: One end of the junction does not line up with germline, which may come from a read error. The chain carries TRBV5-1 and TRBJ2-1; the D is unclear. Germline CDR1 is SGHRS and CDR2 is YFSETQ. The CDR3 spans 14 residues. CDR3 DNA sequence: TGCGCCAGCGGCTTAGACGACTCAGTGAATGAGCAGTTCTTC. As protein: CASGLDDSVNEQFF.

The J gene is TRBJ2-1, the V gene TRBV19, with TRBD1 matching over 8 bases. The CDR3 consists of 13 residues. With 7 bases clipped from V and 9 bases from J, the junction kept 8 bases outside the gene matches. Looked up from germline, CDR1 is LNHDA and CDR2 is SQIVND (reference sequence). This CDR3 is CASNLGQGGEQFF. The CDR3 DNA sequence: TGTGCCAGTAACCTTGGACAGGGCGGTGAGCAGTTCTTC.

The sample holds a few counts of this clonotype. V is TRBV7-3 and J is TRBJ2-6; TRBD1 or TRBD2 may be the D gene (5 bases each). Per germline, CDR1 SGHTA and CDR2 FQGTGA. The CDR3 consists of 19 residues. V shed 5 bases and J shed 4 bases, with 24 bases lying between them. CDR3 DNA: TGTGCCAGCAGCCAAGGCGCTCGGCAGGGAGTGACCGGGGCCAACGTCCTGACTTTC. Amino acids: CASSQGARQGVTGANVLTF.

The J gene is TRBJ2-7, the V gene TRBV4-1; D might be TRBD1 (6 bases). V lost 5 bases, J lost 6 bases, and 26 bases lay in between. CDR1 is MGHRA and CDR2 is YSYEKL in the germline V gene. This CDR3 contains 17 residues. The CDR3 loop is CASSSTTLRDIASEQYF. Here the CDR3 DNA reads TGCGCCAGCAGCTCAACGACTCTCCGGGACATAGCTTCCGAGCAGTACTTC.

This clonotype was detected many times. The chain has TRBV5-1 and TRBJ2-7; tentatively, D is TRBD2 (5 bases). Trimming left V 4 bases short and J 0 bases short, with 14 bases between. The CDR3 has 15 residues. In germline, CDR1 is SGHRS, CDR2 YFSETQ. The DNA for the CDR3 is TGCGCCAGCAGCCCCGAGTACGGGGTCTCCTACGAGCAGTACTTC. Protein: CASSPEYGVSYEQYF.

This clonotype came up many times. The V and J genes are TRBV12-3 or TRBV12-4 and TRBJ2-5; a possible D gene is TRBD2 (5 bases). Trimming removed 6 bases from V and 10 bases from J, with 21 bases in between. CDR3 length: 14 amino acids. The CDR3 loop reads CASSQQRARGNQYF. CDR3 nucleotides: TGTGCCAGCAGCCAGCAGAGGGCCCGTGGGAACCAGTACTTC.

This clonotype was seen a handful of times. The chain employs TRBV6-1 and TRBJ2-7; D is unclear. Germline-derived CDR1 and CDR2 are MNHNS and SASEGT. V shed 6 bases and J shed 3 bases, with 12 bases lying between them. The CDR3 contains 13 residues. CDR3 residues: CASRPTWNYEQYF. The CDR3 DNA reads TGTGCCAGCAGACCCACTTGGAACTACGAGCAGTACTTC.

The J gene is TRBJ2-1, the V gene TRBV4-1; 9 bases are shared with TRBD2. Germline-derived CDR1 and CDR2 are MGHRA and YSYEKL. Trimming cost V 3 bases and J 9 bases; bases outside gene matches: 3. This CDR3 is built from 13 residues. This CDR3 is CASSQGTSFEQFF. The CDR3 DNA reads as TGCGCCAGCAGCCAGGGGACTAGCTTTGAGCAGTTCTTC.

This clonotype was detected many times. The J gene is TRBJ2-7, the V gene TRBV7-3; a weak D match, TRBD2 (6 bases). Germline CDR1 reads SGHTA; CDR2 reads FQGTGA. The CDR3 runs to 12 residues. The V end lost 2 bases, the J end lost 6 bases, and 8 bases lay between the germline ends. The CDR3 region is CASSLDGGEQYF. The DNA of the CDR3 is TGTGCCAGCAGCTTAGACGGGGGCGAGCAGTACTTC.

In this sample, this clonotype turned up a few times. J is TRBJ2-5 and V is TRBV15; D might be TRBD2 (7 bases). CDR1 LNHNV and CDR2 YYDKDF come from the germline V gene (reference sequence). Trimming stripped 3 bases from V and 6 bases from J, with 20 bases between. The CDR3 sequence is 16 residues long. CDR3 in amino acids: CATSSIAGGQGQTQYF. The CDR3 coding sequence is TGTGCCACCAGCAGTATAGCGGGTGGGCAGGGGCAGACCCAGTACTTC.

For this clonotype: A much larger clonotype is one base distant, so this may be a read error. The rearrangement joins TRBV7-8 to TRBJ2-3, with TRBD2 identical over 8 bases. The V gene's germline CDR1 is SGHVS and CDR2 FQNEAQ. The junction had 12 bases not matched to a gene; V was cut back by 5 bases and J by 5 bases. This CDR3 has 16 residues. The CDR3 region is CASSLLLAGCRDTQYF. In DNA, the CDR3 is TGTGCCAGCAGCCTCCTCTTAGCGGGATGCCGAGATACGCAGTATTTT.

The rearrangement joins TRBV30 to TRBJ2-3, with D perhaps assigned TRBD1 or TRBD2 (5 bases each). The germline V gene encodes CDR1 GTSNPN and CDR2 SVGIG (reference sequence). Trimming cost V 2 bases and J 2 bases, with 23 bases left between them. This CDR3 spans 18 amino acids. This CDR3 is CAWSSWGGPGPNTDTQYF. The CDR3 bases are TGTGCCTGGAGTTCATGGGGCGGGCCTGGACCCAACACAGATACGCAGTATTTT.

The chain is built from TRBV4-3 and TRBJ1-2; tentatively, D is TRBD1 (5 bases). Trimming removed 0 bases at V and 5 bases at J, with 16 bases between. The germline CDR1 and CDR2 sequences are LGHNA and YSLEER. The CDR3 runs 16 residues. CDR3 amino acids: CASSQDPGRGEYGYTF. The CDR3 DNA reads as TGCGCCAGCAGCCAAGACCCAGGACGGGGGGAGTATGGCTACACCTTC.

Ten or more counts support this clonotype. The chain carries TRBV7-2 and TRBJ1-1; a weak D match, TRBD1 (6 bases). Trimming removed 11 bases from V and 3 bases from J, with 16 bases in between. This CDR3 region has 13 residues. Germline lookup yields CDR1 SGHTA and CDR2 FQGNSA. CDR3 sequence reads: CASRGGPYTEAFF. Here the CDR3 DNA reads TGTGCCTCACGAGGGGGGCCGTACACTGAAGCTTTCTTT.